Below are 24 T cell receptor beta chains sequenced from a single sample in a study of shared clonotypes between healthy human individuals. Repertoires were generated with immunoSEQ multiplex PCR, while TCRdb's copy carries only in-frame clones and drops some. The table has roughly 2,500,000 clones, roughly 93% seen once. Sequenced: naive CD4+ T cells from PBMCs. Subset meaning: CD45RA+ positively selected. Receptors originate from a man between 18 and 29 years old in good health. Some clones in this sample may be carry-over from other donors' samples.

CDR3 region: CASRADRDTEAFF. CDR3 DNA sequence: TGTGCCAGCCGAGCCGACAGGGACACTGAAGCTTTCTTT. The chain couples TRBV6-5 to TRBJ1-1, with 7 positions matching TRBD1. Germline-derived CDR1 and CDR2 are MNHEY and SVGAGI. The CDR3 totals 13 residues. With V trimmed by 8 bases and J by 3 bases, 6 bases remained unmatched.

The chain joins TRBV9 to TRBJ1-1; D might be TRBD1 (6 bases). Per the germline V gene, CDR1 is SGDLS and CDR2 is YYNGEE. The germline V and J ends were trimmed by 0 bases and 6 bases, with 12 bases remaining between them. The CDR3 covers 14 residues. This CDR3 reads CASSVVTGGSEAFF. The CDR3 DNA sequence: TGTGCCAGCAGCGTAGTTACCGGGGGCTCTGAAGCTTTCTTT.

J is TRBJ2-2 and V is TRBV9, with D tentatively TRBD2 (6 bases). V was shortened by 3 bases and J by 8 bases, with 14 bases between the two germline ends. CDR1 and CDR2 from the germline V gene are SGDLS and YYNGEE. This CDR3 is built from 14 residues. Written as DNA, the CDR3 is TGTGCCAGCAGCGCCAGGGACTTCCTTGGGGAGCTGTTTTTT. Translation gives CASSARDFLGELFF.

The chain is built from TRBV4-2 and TRBJ1-5; D is ambiguous. V was cut by 0 bases and J by 7 bases, with 7 bases left in between. The V gene's germline CDR1 is LGHNA and CDR2 YNFKEQ. This CDR3 has 13 residues. CDR3 sequence reads: CASSQDGPQPQHF. The CDR3 nucleotides are TGTGCCAGCAGCCAAGACGGGCCGCAGCCCCAGCATTTT.

The CDR3 loop reads CATSPRGRGYGYTF. CDR3 bases: TGTGCCACCAGCCCCCGGGGGAGGGGCTATGGCTACACCTTC. This chain joins TRBV15 and TRBJ1-2; D may be TRBD1 (5 bases). This CDR3 contains 14 residues. V dropped 5 bases and J dropped 4 bases, with 14 bases sitting between them. Germline CDR1 LNHNV, CDR2 YYDKDF (reference sequence). The full variable domain, in which reference TRBV15 and TRBJ1-2 provide the parts outside the CDR3, is DAMVIQNPRYQVTQFGKPVTLSCSQTLNHNVMYWYQQKSSQAPKLLFHYYDKDFNNEADTPDNFQSRRPNTSFCFLDIRSPGLGDTAMYLCATSPRGRGYGYTFGSGTRLTVV.

J is TRBJ2-7 and V is TRBV6-5; TRBD1 is a possible D gene (6 bases). Germline CDR1 is MNHEY and CDR2 is SVGAGI. The V gene lost 3 bases and the J gene lost 2 bases, with 11 bases spanning the gap. The CDR3 is 14 amino acids. CDR3 in DNA: TGTGCCAGCAGTTATGGACACAGGGCCTACGAGCAGTACTTC. Protein: CASSYGHRAYEQYF.

The chain links TRBV7-3 to TRBJ2-7; 10 bases align to TRBD1. Germline-derived CDR1 and CDR2 are SGHTA and FQGTGA. The CDR3 is 15 residues long. Germline trimming cut 2 bases from V and 6 bases from J; bases unmatched to any gene: 7. In DNA, the CDR3 is TGTGCCAGCAGCTTACATCGACAGGGGGCAGGCGAGCAGTACTTC. Translating gives CASSLHRQGAGEQYF. Complete variable domain (other parts from reference TRBV7-3 and TRBJ2-7): GAGVSQTPSNKVTEKGKYVELRCDPISGHTALYWYRQSLGQGPEFLIYFQGTGAADDSGLPNDRFFAVRPEGSVSTLKIQRTERGDSAVYLCASSLHRQGAGEQYFGPGTRLTVT.

The rearrangement links TRBV30 to TRBJ1-2; D may be TRBD1 (5 bases). Trimming took 2 bases from V and 1 from J, leaving 14 bases between them. The CDR3 is made up of 15 amino acids. Germline loops: CDR1 GTSNPN, CDR2 SVGIG (reference sequence). The CDR3 coding sequence is TGTGCCTGGAGTCGGGGGGTTTACGTTAACTATGGCTACACCTTC. Translation: CAWSRGVYVNYGYTF. Supplemented by reference TRBV30 and TRBJ1-2, the full variable domain reads SQTIHQWPATLVQPVGSPLSLECTVEGTSNPNLYWYRQAAGRGLQLLFYSVGIGQISSEVPQNLSASRPQDRQFILSSKKLLLSDSGFYLCAWSRGVYVNYGYTFGSGTRLTVV.

This chain links TRBV2 with TRBJ2-1, with 9 positions matching TRBD2. This CDR3 comprises 14 residues. Trimming cost V 10 bases and J 8 bases; bases outside gene matches: 12. Germline V gene data show CDR1 as SNHLY and CDR2 as FYNNEI. CDR3 DNA: TGTGCCACCCCTGAGGGGCGGGAGGGCCATGAGCAGTTCTTC. Its protein is CATPEGREGHEQFF.

The chain couples TRBV5-1 to TRBJ2-3; D is possibly TRBD1 or TRBD2 (5 bases each). V lost 4 bases and J lost 3, with 18 bases in between. The CDR3 is 16 amino acids. Germline loops: CDR1 SGHRS, CDR2 YFSETQ. The CDR3 DNA reads as TGCGCCAGCAGCCCCTCTCGGGGCCGGTCAACAGATACGCAGTATTTT. It codes for CASSPSRGRSTDTQYF.

V usage is TRBV19 and J usage is TRBJ1-2, with D perhaps TRBD1 (5 bases). The CDR3 has 11 amino acids. Germline V gene data show CDR1 as LNHDA and CDR2 as SQIVND (reference sequence). V lost 10 bases, J lost 4 bases, and 10 bases lay in between. The DNA of the CDR3 is TGTGCCACCTCAGGGTCCTATGGCTACACCTTC. Translating it yields CATSGSYGYTF.

This rearrangement joins TRBV19 to TRBJ2-1, with 13 bases fitting TRBD2. Germline V CDR1 and CDR2: LNHDA, SQIVND (reference sequence). The V and J ends lost 5 bases and 4 bases, in that order; junction bases with no gene match: 5. The CDR3 totals 16 residues. DNA for the CDR3: TGTGCCAGTAGTCCCAGGACTAGCGGGAGATACAATGAGCAGTTCTTC. As protein: CASSPRTSGRYNEQFF.

V gene TRBV5-6 combines with J gene TRBJ2-5, with a possible D match to TRBD1 (6 bases). The V end was cut by 3 bases, the J end by 1 base, with 13 bases between. Germline CDR1 reads SGHDT; CDR2 reads YYEEEE. The length of the CDR3 is 15 residues. The DNA of the CDR3 is TGTGCCAGCAGCTGGGGGCGGCGCATCCAAGAGACCCAGTACTTC. Its translation: CASSWGRRIQETQYF.

This chain links TRBV28 with TRBJ2-1, with D tentatively TRBD1 or TRBD2 (5 bases each). The CDR3 consists of 13 residues. V was clipped by 6 bases and J by 4 bases, with 10 bases between them. Germline assignment: CDR1 MDHEN and CDR2 SYDVKM. The CDR3 bases are TGTGCCAGCAGCCGGGACCCTTACAATGAGCAGTTCTTC. It yields the protein CASSRDPYNEQFF.

V and J are TRBV18 and TRBJ1-1; 11 bases are a match to TRBD1. The CDR3 totals 16 residues. The V gene's germline CDR1 is KGHSH and CDR2 LQKENI. Trimming took 4 bases from V and 1 from J; bases not matched to a gene: 5. The CDR3 here is CASSLGQGARNTEAFF. The CDR3, as DNA: TGTGCCAGCTCACTCGGACAGGGGGCAAGGAACACTGAAGCTTTCTTT.

The V gene is TRBV6-6, the J gene TRBJ1-4; D unclear. Germline values: CDR1 MNHNY, CDR2 SVGAGI (reference sequence). The CDR3 has 15 amino acids. V shed 6 bases and J shed 6 bases, with 17 bases lying between them. The chain's CDR3 is CASSPRPVVDEKLFF. CDR3 nucleotide sequence: TGTGCCAGCAGCCCCAGACCGGTGGTGGATGAAAAACTGTTTTTT.

This clone was seen more than once but under ten times. The chain carries TRBV18 and TRBJ1-5; D perhaps matches TRBD1 (5 bases). The CDR3 has 13 residues. Deletions cut 1 base from V and 8 bases from J, with 9 bases between. Looked up from germline, CDR1 is KGHSH and CDR2 is LQKENI. The CDR3 DNA is TGTGCCAGCTCACCACAGGGGCAGGAGCCCCAGCATTTT. It encodes CASSPQGQEPQHF.

This chain links TRBV11-2 with TRBJ2-2, with TRBD2 identical over 9 bases. The length of the CDR3 is 15 residues. Trimming cost V 6 bases and J 2 bases; bases outside gene matches: 4. CDR1 is SGHAT and CDR2 is FQNNGV in the germline V gene. For the CDR3, the DNA is TGTGCCAGCAGGGGGCTAGCGGGAAACACCGGGGAGCTGTTTTTT. The encoded protein is CASRGLAGNTGELFF. The complete variable domain, with remaining parts taken from reference TRBV11-2 and TRBJ2-2, reads EAGVAQSPRYKIIEKRQSVAFWCNPISGHATLYWYQQILGQGPKLLIQFQNNGVVDDSQLPKDRFSAERLKGVDSTLKIQPAKLEDSAVYLCASRGLAGNTGELFFGEGSRLTVL.

The gene calls are TRBV28 and TRBJ2-5; TRBD2 might be the D (5 bases). The CDR3 has 13 amino acids. CDR1 is MDHEN and CDR2 is SYDVKM in the germline V gene. Trimming stripped 3 bases from V and 9 bases from J, with 14 bases between. The CDR3 sequence: CASSFGERLAQYF. CDR3 nucleotides: TGTGCCAGCAGTTTCGGGGAACGGTTGGCCCAGTACTTC.

This clone was observed a few times. This CDR3 is also generated by other DNA sequences in the sample. V is TRBV28 and J is TRBJ1-5; no definite D call. V was trimmed by 2 bases and J by 10 bases, leaving 6 bases between them. Germline lookup yields CDR1 MDHEN and CDR2 SYDVKM. There are 11 residues in the CDR3. CDR3 sequence reads: CASSLTGPQHF. DNA for the CDR3: TGTGCCAGCAGTTTAACCGGTCCCCAGCATTTT.

The chain links TRBV15 to TRBJ1-5; a weak D match, TRBD1 (5 bases). Per germline, CDR1 LNHNV and CDR2 YYDKDF (reference sequence). The V and J ends lost 3 bases and 2 bases respectively, with 11 bases between them. The CDR3 spans 15 residues. CDR3 in DNA: TGTGCCACCAGCAGCTGGGACTCCGGCAATCAGCCCCAGCATTTT. Its translation: CATSSWDSGNQPQHF.

The chain joins TRBV28 to TRBJ1-1; D is ambiguous. Germline V CDR1 and CDR2: MDHEN, SYDVKM. Between the trimmed V and J ends, which lost 3 bases and 1 base, there was a span of 15 bases. The CDR3 contains 16 residues. CDR3 nucleotides: TGTGCCAGCAGTTTCCAAAGGTCGGTCGCGAACACTGAAGCTTTCTTT. Its protein product is CASSFQRSVANTEAFF.

The rearrangement links TRBV2 to TRBJ1-1; no reliable D call. V lost 8 bases and J 1 base, leaving 17 bases between the germline ends. Germline V gene lookup returns CDR1 SNHLY and CDR2 FYNNEI. The CDR3 loop spans 15 amino acids. CDR3 DNA sequence: TGTGCCAGCGGACTGCAAGAACGGGGGAACACTGAAGCTTTCTTT. As protein: CASGLQERGNTEAFF.

This sequence joins TRBV28 and TRBJ1-5; D is undetermined. This CDR3 comprises 14 residues. Germline lookup yields CDR1 MDHEN and CDR2 SYDVKM. Between the trimmed V and J ends, which lost 8 bases and 0 bases, there was a span of 11 bases. The CDR3 bases are TGTGCCAGCCACCTCGGGTATAGCAATCAGCCCCAGCATTTT. Translated: CASHLGYSNQPQHF.